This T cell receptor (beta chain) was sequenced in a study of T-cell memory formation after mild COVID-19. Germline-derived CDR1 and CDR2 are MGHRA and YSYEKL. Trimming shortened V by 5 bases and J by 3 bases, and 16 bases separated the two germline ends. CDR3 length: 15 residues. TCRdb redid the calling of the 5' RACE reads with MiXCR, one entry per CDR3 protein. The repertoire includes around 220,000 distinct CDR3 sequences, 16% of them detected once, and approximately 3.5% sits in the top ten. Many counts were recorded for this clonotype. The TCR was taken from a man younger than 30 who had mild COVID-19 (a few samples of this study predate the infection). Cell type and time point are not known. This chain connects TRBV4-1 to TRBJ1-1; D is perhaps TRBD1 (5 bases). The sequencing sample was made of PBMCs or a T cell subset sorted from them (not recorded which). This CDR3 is CASSRGPAGDTEAFF. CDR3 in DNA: TGCGCCAGCAGCAGAGGGCCCGCGGGGGACACTGAAGCTTTCTTT.